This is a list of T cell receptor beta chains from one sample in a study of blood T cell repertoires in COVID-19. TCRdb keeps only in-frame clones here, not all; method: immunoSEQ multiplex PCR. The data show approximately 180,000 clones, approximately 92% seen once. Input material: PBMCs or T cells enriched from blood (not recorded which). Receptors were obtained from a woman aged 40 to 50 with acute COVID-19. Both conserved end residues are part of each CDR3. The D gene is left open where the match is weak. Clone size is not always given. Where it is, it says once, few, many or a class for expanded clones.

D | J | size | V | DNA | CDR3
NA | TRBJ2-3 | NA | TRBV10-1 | TGCGCCAGCAGTTCCGGGACATCGGATACGCAGTATTTT | CASSSGTSDTQYF
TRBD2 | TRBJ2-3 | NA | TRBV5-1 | TGCGCCAGCAGCCTGGGACTAGCGGGAGGAACTAGCACAGATACGCAGTATTTT | CASSLGLAGGTSTDTQYF
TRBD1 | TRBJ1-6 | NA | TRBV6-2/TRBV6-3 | TGTGCCAGCAGTTACTCGGTCGGGACAGGGAATTCACCCCTCCACTTT | CASSYSVGTGNSPLHF
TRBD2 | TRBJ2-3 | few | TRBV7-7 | TGTGCCAGCAGCTTAGGATCAGGGACTAGCGGAGGGGGTACGCAGTATTTT | CASSLGSGTSGGGTQYF
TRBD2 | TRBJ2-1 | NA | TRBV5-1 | TGCGCCAGCAGCTTGTCTAGCGGGGGGCGCAATGAGCAGTTCTTC | CASSLSSGGRNEQFF
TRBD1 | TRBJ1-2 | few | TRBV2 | TGTGCCAGCAGTGGGTTGGCAGGGGGCCCCTATGGCTACACCTTC | CASSGLAGGPYGYTF
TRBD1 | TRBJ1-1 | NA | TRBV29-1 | TGCAGCTCACAGGGGTACACTGAAGCTTTCTTT | CSSQGYTEAFF
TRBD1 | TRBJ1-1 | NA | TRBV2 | TGTGCCAGCAGCCAGACAGGGCAGTCTTTCTTT | CASSQTGQSFF
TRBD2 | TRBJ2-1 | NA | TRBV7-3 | TGTGCCAGCAGCTTAACCGCGAGGGCTAGCGGTGTGGATGAGCAGTTCTTC | CASSLTARASGVDEQFF
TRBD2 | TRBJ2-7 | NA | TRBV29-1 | TGCAGCGTCCCAAGCGGGGAGACGTACGAGCAGTACTTC | CSVPSGETYEQYF
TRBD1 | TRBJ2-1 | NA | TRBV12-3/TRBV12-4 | TGTGCCAGCAGTTGGGGACAGGATGAGCAGTTCTTC | CASSWGQDEQFF
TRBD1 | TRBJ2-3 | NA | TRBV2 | TGTGCCAGCAGTAGGGACAGGATAAACACAGATACGCAGTATTTT | CASSRDRINTDTQYF
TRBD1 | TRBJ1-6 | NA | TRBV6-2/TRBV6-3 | TGTGCCAGCAGTTGGCTCGGACAGGGCCGCTATAATTCACCCCTCCACTTT | CASSWLGQGRYNSPLHF
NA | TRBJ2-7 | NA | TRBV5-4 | TGTGCCAGCAGCTTGTCGAGCCACGAGCAGTACTTC | CASSLSSHEQYF
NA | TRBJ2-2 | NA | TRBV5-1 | TGCGCCAGCAGCTGGACACTATACACCGGGGAGCTGTTTTTT | CASSWTLYTGELFF
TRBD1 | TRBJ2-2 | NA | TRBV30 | TGTGCCTGGGGGACAGGGAACACCGGGGAGCTGTTTTTT | CAWGTGNTGELFF
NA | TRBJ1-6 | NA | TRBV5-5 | TGTGCCAGCAGCTCCTCAGGGGTTTCACCCCTCCACTTT | CASSSSGVSPLHF
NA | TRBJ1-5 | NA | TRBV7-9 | TGTGCCAGCAGCTTAGCAGGGGGAGGGAATCAGCCCCAGCATTTT | CASSLAGGGNQPQHF
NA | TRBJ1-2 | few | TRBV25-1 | TGTGCCAGCAGTGAGGGCAGAAAAAACTATGGCTACACCTTC | CASSEGRKNYGYTF
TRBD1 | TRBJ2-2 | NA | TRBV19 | TGTGCCAGTGGCCCGGGACAGGGCCGCACCGGGGAGCTGTTTTTT | CASGPGQGRTGELFF
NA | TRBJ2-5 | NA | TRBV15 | TGTGCCACCAGCAGAGTTTACTCGCCGTACCAAGAGACCCAGTACTTC | CATSRVYSPYQETQYF
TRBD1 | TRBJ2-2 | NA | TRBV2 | TGTGCCAGCAGAATTTCGACAGGGTCCGGGGAGCTGTTTTTT | CASRISTGSGELFF
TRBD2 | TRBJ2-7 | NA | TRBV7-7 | TGTGCTAGCAGCTTTAGAAGCCCGCTAGCGGGAGGGACCTACGAGCAGTACTTC | CASSFRSPLAGGTYEQYF
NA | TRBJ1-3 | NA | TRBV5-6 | TGTGCCAGCAGCTTGGACAGTTTCTCTGGAAACACCATATATTTT | CASSLDSFSGNTIYF
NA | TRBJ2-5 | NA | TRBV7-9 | TGTGCCAGCAGCCCCCCTGGGCAGGGTAAAGAGACCCAGTACTTC | CASSPPGQGKETQYF
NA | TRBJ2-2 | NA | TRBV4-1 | TGCGCCAGCAGCCAATGGAGGGGGAACACCGGGGAGCTGTTTTTT | CASSQWRGNTGELFF
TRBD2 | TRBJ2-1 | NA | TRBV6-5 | TGTGCCAGCAGTCTAGCGGGGGGCGATAATGAGCAGTTCTTC | CASSLAGGDNEQFF
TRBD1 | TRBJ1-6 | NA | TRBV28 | TGTGCCAGCAGTCCGACAGGGGGCGCGACACCCCTCCACTTT | CASSPTGGATPLHF
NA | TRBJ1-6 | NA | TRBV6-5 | TGTGCCAGCAGCGGGGGGAAAGGGTCACCCCTCCACTTT | CASSGGKGSPLHF
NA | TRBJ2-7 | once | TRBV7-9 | TGTGCCAGCAGCTTGGAGAGCTCCTACGAGCAGTACTTC | CASSLESSYEQYF
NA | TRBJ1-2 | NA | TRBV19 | TGTGCCAGTAGTTCAACAGGGATTTCAATCTATGGCTACACCTTC | CASSSTGISIYGYTF
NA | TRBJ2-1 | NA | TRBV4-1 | TGCGCCAGCAGCCCTAGGCCGACTCGGGACTCAAATGAGCAGTTCTTC | CASSPRPTRDSNEQFF
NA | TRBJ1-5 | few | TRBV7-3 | TGTGCCAGCAGCTCCAATTATAACAGGAGTCATAGCAATCAGCCCCAGCATTTT | CASSSNYNRSHSNQPQHF
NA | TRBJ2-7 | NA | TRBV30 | TGTGCCTGGAGTGTACTTAACTACGAGCAGTACTTC | CAWSVLNYEQYF
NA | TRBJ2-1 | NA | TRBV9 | TGTGCCAGCAGCGTGGACTCCCCCTACAATGAGCAGTTCTTC | CASSVDSPYNEQFF
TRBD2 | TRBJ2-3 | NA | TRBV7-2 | TGTGCCAGCAGCTTAGCACTAGCGGGGGTCACAGATACGCAGTATTTT | CASSLALAGVTDTQYF
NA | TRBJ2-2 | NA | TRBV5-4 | TGTGCCAGCAGTCATGACCACTTAGGGGGCACCGGGGAGCTGTTTTTT | CASSHDHLGGTGELFF
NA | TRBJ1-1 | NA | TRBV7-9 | TGTGCCAGCAGCTTAGGATCTGGGAGTGAAGCTTTCTTT | CASSLGSGSEAFF
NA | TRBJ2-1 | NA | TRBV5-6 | TGTGCCAGCAGCCCCAGCGGATACTCCTACAATGAGCAGTTCTTC | CASSPSGYSYNEQFF
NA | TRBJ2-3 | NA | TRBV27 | TGTGCCAGCAGGCGTAGCGGAACGACTAGCACAGATACGCAGTATTTT | CASRRSGTTSTDTQYF
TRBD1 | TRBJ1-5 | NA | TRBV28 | TGTGCCAGCAGCGAGAGGGGGCTAGTACTGGGCAATCAGCCCCAGCATTTT | CASSERGLVLGNQPQHF
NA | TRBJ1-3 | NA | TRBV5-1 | TGCGCCAGCAGCTTGGACCCGGGAGAAACTGGAAACACCATATATTTT | CASSLDPGETGNTIYF
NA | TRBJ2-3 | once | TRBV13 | TGTGCCAGCAGCTATCGGACACCAGATACGCAGTATTTT | CASSYRTPDTQYF
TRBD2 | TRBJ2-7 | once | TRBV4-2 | TGTGCCCGCCGCCACCACCCTTTTTCCGGGCCTCGCGGGGGGGCGGGGCCGTGCGAGCAGTACTTC | CARRHHPFSGPRGGAGPCEQYF
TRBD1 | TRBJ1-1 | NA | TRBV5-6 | TGTGCCAGCAGCCAAACAGGGGGCGATGCTTTCTTT | CASSQTGGDAFF
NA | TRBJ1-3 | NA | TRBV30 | TGTGCCTGGAGTGGGAGGGTCGGACCTGGAAACACCATATATTTT | CAWSGRVGPGNTIYF
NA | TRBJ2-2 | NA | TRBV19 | TGTGCCAGTAAAGAGTCTACCGGGGAGCTGTTTTTT | CASKESTGELFF
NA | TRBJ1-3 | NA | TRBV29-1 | TGCACGGCCGGGGAAGGAAACACCATATATTTT | CTAGEGNTIYF
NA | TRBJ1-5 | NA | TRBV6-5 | TGTGCCAGCAGTCGGGGATTCGGTCAGCCCCAGCATTTT | CASSRGFGQPQHF
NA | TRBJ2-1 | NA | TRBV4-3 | TGCGCCAGCAGCCAACTCCTAGTAAGTGAGCAGTTCTTC | CASSQLLVSEQFF
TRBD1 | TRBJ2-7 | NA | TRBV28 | TGTGCCAGCAGACCGGGACAGGCTACCTACGAGCAGTACTTC | CASRPGQATYEQYF
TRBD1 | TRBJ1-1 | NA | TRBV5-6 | TGTGCCAGCAGCTACGATCGGACAGGAAGTAAAGAAGCTTTCTTT | CASSYDRTGSKEAFF
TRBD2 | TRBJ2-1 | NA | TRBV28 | TGTGCCAGCACCTGGACTAGCGGGGTCTACAATGAGCAGTTCTTC | CASTWTSGVYNEQFF
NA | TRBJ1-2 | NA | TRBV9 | TGTGCCAGCACCGGGGACACCTATGGCTACACCTTC | CASTGDTYGYTF